The 14 T cell receptor beta chains in this list originate from one sample, sequenced in a study of control samples from healthy donors and cancer patients. Data came from immunoSEQ multiplex PCR; TCRdb stores just in-frame clones and leaves some out. The sample comprises 100,000 to 150,000 clones, about 89% of which are singletons, and 2.9% rests with the top ten. The sample taken for sequencing was blood. All receptors derive from a man between 60 and 75 years old in good health.

Only one count was recorded for this clone. A read error may produce the germline difference seen at one junction end. The V gene is TRBV7-9, the J gene TRBJ1-2; D gene unclear. CDR1 is SEHNR and CDR2 is FQNEAQ in the germline V gene (reference sequence). The CDR3 length is 14 residues. The CDR3 nucleotides are TGTGCCAGCAGCTTAGCAGTGCCAGGAGCAATACAATCCTTC. As protein: CASSLAVPGAIQSF.

This clone was counted a few times. The chain is built from TRBV27 and TRBJ1-4, with a weak D call TRBD1 (5 bases). Trimming left V 2 bases short and J 4 bases short, with 11 bases between. CDR1 and CDR2 from the germline V gene are MNHEY and SMNVEV (reference sequence). This CDR3 region has 15 residues. In DNA, the CDR3 is TGTGCCAGCAGTTTAACTCGGGACCGTAATGAAAAACTGTTTTTT. It specifies CASSLTRDRNEKLFF.

This sequence joins TRBV6-1 and TRBJ2-3; TRBD2 matches at 7 bases. This CDR3 is 16 amino acids long. Germline V gene data show CDR1 as MNHNS and CDR2 as SASEGT. V lost 3 bases to trimming and J lost 0 bases; unmatched junction nucleotides: 6. CDR3 bases: TGTGCCAGCAGTGAGAAGCGGGGAGTTAGCACAGATACGCAGTATTTT. Its translation: CASSEKRGVSTDTQYF.

The genes are TRBV3-1 (or the pseudogene TRBV3-2) and TRBJ2-1; 10 positions match TRBD2. Germline CDR1 is LGHDT and CDR2 is YNNKEL (reference sequence). V lost 1 base to trimming and J lost 9 bases; unmatched junction nucleotides: 3. The CDR3 loop spans 14 amino acids. CDR3 DNA sequence: TGTGCCAGCAGCCAAGCAGCGGGGGGGCGTGAGCAGTTCTTC. Protein sequence: CASSQAAGGREQFF.

J is TRBJ1-3 and V is TRBV30; D unresolved. Germline V gene lookup returns CDR1 GTSNPN and CDR2 SVGIG (reference sequence). This CDR3 comprises 13 residues. Trimming left V 2 bases short and J 6 bases short, with 11 bases between. Here the CDR3 reads CAWSTGNANTIYF. The CDR3 DNA reads as TGTGCCTGGAGTACGGGGAATGCAAACACCATATATTTT.

The gene calls are TRBV6-6 and TRBJ1-1; the D gene is possibly TRBD1 (5 bases). Germline CDR1 and CDR2: MNHNY and SVGAGI (reference sequence). V lost 5 bases and J 1 base, leaving 23 bases between the germline ends. CDR3 length: 18 residues. The CDR3 nucleotides read TGTGCCAGCAGTCCCGAGGCAGGGCTTCGGCCCCGGAACACTGAAGCTTTCTTT. Translated, it gives CASSPEAGLRPRNTEAFF.

This chain connects TRBV3-1 (or the pseudogene TRBV3-2) to TRBJ2-3; TRBD2 matches at 13 bases. The CDR3 is 19 residues long. CDR1 LGHDT and CDR2 YNNKEL come from the germline V gene (reference sequence). Germline trimming cut 1 base from V and 2 bases from J; bases unmatched to any gene: 9. CDR3 sequence reads: CASSQVAIGLAGDTDTQYF. The CDR3 DNA reads as TGTGCCAGCAGCCAAGTCGCTATAGGACTAGCGGGGGACACAGATACGCAGTATTTT.

Here the CDR3 reads CASSLVNTGAATAEAFF. DNA of the CDR3: TGTGCCAGCAGCTTGGTTAATACAGGGGCAGCTACGGCTGAAGCTTTCTTT. The V call is TRBV5-6, the J call TRBJ1-1; 7 bases are shared with TRBD1. V shed 0 bases, J shed 6 bases, and the junction held 14 bases outside the gene matches. The CDR3 covers 17 residues. Germline CDR1 is SGHDT and CDR2 is YYEEEE.

The rearrangement joins TRBV5-5 to TRBJ1-4, with a tentative D call TRBD1 (5 bases). CDR3 length: 14 residues. V was pared by 0 bases and J by 11 bases, with 14 bases between. The germline CDR1 and CDR2 sequences are SGHKS and YYEKEE (reference sequence). The CDR3 region has the DNA TGTGCCAGCAGCTTGGCCTACGGGACGTTGAAACTGTTTTTT. This codes for CASSLAYGTLKLFF.

The chain joins TRBV3-1 (or the pseudogene TRBV3-2) to TRBJ1-1; 7 bases line up with TRBD1. Germline values: CDR1 LGHDT, CDR2 YNNKEL (reference sequence). This CDR3 contains 15 residues. Trimming took 0 bases from V and 2 from J; bases not matched to a gene: 3. CDR3 DNA: TGTGCCAGCAGCCAAGAAGACAGGGTAAACACTGAAGCTTTCTTT. This sequence encodes CASSQEDRVNTEAFF.

The rearrangement links TRBV3-1 (or the pseudogene TRBV3-2) to TRBJ1-6, with D unclear. From germline, CDR1 is LGHDT and CDR2 YNNKEL (reference sequence). The CDR3 loop spans 14 amino acids. V dropped 4 bases and J dropped 10 bases, with 14 bases sitting between them. Written as DNA, the CDR3 is TGTGCCAGCAGCCTGTTAGAGGGTGAATCACCCCTCCACTTT. This gives the protein CASSLLEGESPLHF.

The rearrangement uses TRBV11-2 and TRBJ1-5; D is perhaps TRBD1 (6 bases). CDR1 is SGHAT, CDR2 FQNNGV, per germline. CDR3 length: 15 amino acids. Trimming took 5 bases from V and 2 from J, leaving 13 bases between them. The CDR3 sequence is CASSEQGGGNQPQHF. The DNA of the CDR3 is TGTGCCAGCAGCGAACAGGGAGGGGGCAATCAGCCCCAGCATTTT.

CDR3 region: CASSFSGGAEEQYF. CDR3 nucleotides: TGTGCCAGCAGCTTTAGCGGGGGGGCGGAAGAGCAGTACTTC. The V gene is TRBV7-8, the J gene TRBJ2-7; 11 nucleotides match TRBD2. This CDR3 spans 14 amino acids. V shed 3 bases, J shed 7 bases, and the junction held 5 bases outside the gene matches. Germline values: CDR1 SGHVS, CDR2 FQNEAQ. Supplemented by reference TRBV7-8 and TRBJ2-7, the full variable domain reads GAGVSQSPRYKVAKRGQDVALRCDPISGHVSLFWYQQALGQGPEFLTYFQNEAQLDKSGLPSDRFFAERPEGSVSTLKIQRTQQEDSAVYLCASSFSGGAEEQYFGPGTRLTVT.

This clone was counted only a few times. The rearrangement joins TRBV6-6 to TRBJ1-1; D call uncertain. Germline assignment: CDR1 MNHNY and CDR2 SVGAGI (reference sequence). This CDR3 is built from 14 residues. Trimming pared 7 bases from V and 1 base from J, leaving 13 bases between. CDR3 nucleotides: TGTGCCAGCACCGAGGTTGTAACGAACACTGAAGCTTTCTTT. Translated, it gives CASTEVVTNTEAFF.